This T cell receptor (beta chain) was found in a study of T-cell memory formation after mild COVID-19. Study background: Each donor largely had its own TCR clusters. Study-wide points: There was no confirmation that second-wave clones peaking on day 37 were SARS-CoV-2 specific.

Remarks on this clonotype: Its antigen is not identified.

Barcoded TCR alpha and TCR beta cDNA libraries with UMIs came from 5'RACE using constant-segment primers. Each CDR3 protein is one row after TCRdb ran MiXCR on the 5' RACE reads. The profile shows 350,000 to 400,000 distinct CDR3 sequences, under 25% of them singletons. Germline values: CDR1 SGHRS, CDR2 YFSETQ. This CDR3 contains 20 residues. V lost 4 bases, J lost 0 bases, and 16 bases stayed unmatched. What was sequenced was PBMCs or a T cell subset sorted from them (not recorded which). The sequence was obtained from an adult woman who had mild COVID-19 (a few samples of this study predate the infection). Cell type and time point are not known. V is TRBV5-1 and J is TRBJ2-6, with TRBD1 identical over 7 bases. DNA of the CDR3: TGCGCCAGCAGCCCGCGAGGTAGTGGCAGGGGGATCTCTGGGGCCAACGTCCTGACTTTC. Amino acid sequence: CASSPRGSGRGISGANVLTF.